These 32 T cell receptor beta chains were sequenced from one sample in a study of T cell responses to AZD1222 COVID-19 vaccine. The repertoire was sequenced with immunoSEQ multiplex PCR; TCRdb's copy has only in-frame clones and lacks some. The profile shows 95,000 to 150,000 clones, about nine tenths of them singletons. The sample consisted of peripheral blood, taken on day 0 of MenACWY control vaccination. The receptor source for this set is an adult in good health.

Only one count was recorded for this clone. CDR3 in DNA: TGTGCCAGTAGGGTAGCGTACACTGAAGCTTTCTTT. It specifies CASRVAYTEAFF. The chain combines TRBV19 with TRBJ1-1; D remains unclear. Looked up from germline, CDR1 is LNHDA and CDR2 is SQIVND (reference sequence). Trimming pared 6 bases from V and 3 bases from J, leaving 8 bases between. CDR3 length equals 12 residues.

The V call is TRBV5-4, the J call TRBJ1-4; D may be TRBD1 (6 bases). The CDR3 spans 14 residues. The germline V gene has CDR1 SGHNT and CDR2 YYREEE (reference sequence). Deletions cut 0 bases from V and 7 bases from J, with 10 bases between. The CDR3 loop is CASSLAGASEKLFF. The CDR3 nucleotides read TGTGCCAGCAGCTTGGCGGGGGCGAGTGAAAAACTGTTTTTT.

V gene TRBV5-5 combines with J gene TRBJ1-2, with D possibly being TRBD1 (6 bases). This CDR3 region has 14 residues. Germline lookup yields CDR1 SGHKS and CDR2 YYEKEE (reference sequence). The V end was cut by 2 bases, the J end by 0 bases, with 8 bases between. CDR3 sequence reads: CASSFWTANYGYTF. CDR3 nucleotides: TGTGCCAGCAGCTTTTGGACAGCTAACTATGGCTACACCTTC.

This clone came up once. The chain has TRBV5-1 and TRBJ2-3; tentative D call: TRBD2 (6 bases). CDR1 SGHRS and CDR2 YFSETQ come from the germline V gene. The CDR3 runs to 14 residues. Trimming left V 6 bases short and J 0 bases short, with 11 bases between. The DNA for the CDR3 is TGCGCCAGCACCCGGGGGACTAGCACAGATACGCAGTATTTT. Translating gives CASTRGTSTDTQYF.

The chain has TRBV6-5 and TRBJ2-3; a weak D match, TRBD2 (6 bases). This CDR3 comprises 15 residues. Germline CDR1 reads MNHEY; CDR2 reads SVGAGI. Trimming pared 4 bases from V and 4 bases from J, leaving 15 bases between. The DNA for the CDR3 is TGTGCCAGCAGTTCATATAGGGGCGGGGCAGATACGCAGTATTTT. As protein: CASSSYRGGADTQYF.

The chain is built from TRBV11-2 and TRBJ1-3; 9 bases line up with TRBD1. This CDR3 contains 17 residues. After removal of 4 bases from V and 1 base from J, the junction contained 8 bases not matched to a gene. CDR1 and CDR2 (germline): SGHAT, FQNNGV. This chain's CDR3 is CASSSLQGALSGNTIYF. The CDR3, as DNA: TGTGCCAGCAGCTCCTTACAGGGGGCATTATCTGGAAACACCATATATTTT.

The CDR3 sequence: CASSWGLAGFTDTQYF. CDR3 DNA: TGTGCCAGCAGCTGGGGGCTAGCGGGGTTCACAGATACGCAGTATTTT. The chain has TRBV7-6 and TRBJ2-3; 9 bases fit TRBD2. The CDR3 is made up of 16 amino acids. With 4 bases clipped from V and 2 bases from J, the junction kept 7 bases outside the gene matches. Germline CDR1 SGHVS, CDR2 FNYEAQ.

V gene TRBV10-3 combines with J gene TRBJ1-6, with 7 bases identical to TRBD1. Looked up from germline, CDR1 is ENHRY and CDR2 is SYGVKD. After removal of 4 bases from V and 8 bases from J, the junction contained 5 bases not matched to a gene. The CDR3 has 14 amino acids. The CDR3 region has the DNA TGTGCCATCAGTGTGGGGACAGATCATTCACCCCTCCACTTT. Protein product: CAISVGTDHSPLHF.

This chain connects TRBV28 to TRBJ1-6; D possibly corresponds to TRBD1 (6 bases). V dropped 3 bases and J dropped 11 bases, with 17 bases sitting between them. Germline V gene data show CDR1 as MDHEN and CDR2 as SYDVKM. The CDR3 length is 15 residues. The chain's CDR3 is CASSFQKTTGPPLHF. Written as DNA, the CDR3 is TGTGCCAGCAGTTTCCAGAAAACAACAGGGCCACCCCTCCACTTT. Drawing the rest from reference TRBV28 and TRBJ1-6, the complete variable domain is DVKVTQSSRYLVKRTGEKVFLECVQDMDHENMFWYRQDPGLGLRLIYFSYDVKMKEKGDIPEGYSVSREKKERFSLILESASTNQTSMYLCASSFQKTTGPPLHFGNGTRLTVT.

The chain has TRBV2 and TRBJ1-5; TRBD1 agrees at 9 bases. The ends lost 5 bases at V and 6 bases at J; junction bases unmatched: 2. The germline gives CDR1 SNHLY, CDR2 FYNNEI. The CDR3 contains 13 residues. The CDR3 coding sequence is TGTGCCAGCAGTACAGGGGGCGGTCAGCCCCAGCATTTT. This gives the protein CASSTGGGQPQHF.

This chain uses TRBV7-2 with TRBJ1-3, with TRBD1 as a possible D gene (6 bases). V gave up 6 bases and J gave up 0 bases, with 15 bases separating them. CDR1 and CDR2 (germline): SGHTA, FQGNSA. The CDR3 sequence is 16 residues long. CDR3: CASRNGTQSSGNTIYF. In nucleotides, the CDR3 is TGTGCCAGCAGAAATGGGACACAGAGCTCTGGAAACACCATATATTTT.

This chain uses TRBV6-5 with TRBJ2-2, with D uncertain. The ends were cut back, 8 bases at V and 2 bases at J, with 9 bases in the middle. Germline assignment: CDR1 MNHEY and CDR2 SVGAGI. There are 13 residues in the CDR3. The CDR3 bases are TGTGCCAGCCCCGTAGCAAACACCGGGGAGCTGTTTTTT. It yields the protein CASPVANTGELFF.

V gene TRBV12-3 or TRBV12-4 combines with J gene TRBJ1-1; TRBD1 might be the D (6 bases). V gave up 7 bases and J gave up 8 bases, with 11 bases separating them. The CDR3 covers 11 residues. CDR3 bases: TGTGCCAGCACCACAGGGTTAGAAGCTTTCTTT. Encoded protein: CASTTGLEAFF.

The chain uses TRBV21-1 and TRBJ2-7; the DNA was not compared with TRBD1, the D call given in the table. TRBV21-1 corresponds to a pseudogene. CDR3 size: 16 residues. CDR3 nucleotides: TGTGCCAGCAGCTGGGAACAGGGGAGGTGCTCCTACGAGCAGTACGTC. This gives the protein CASSWEQGRCSYEQYV.

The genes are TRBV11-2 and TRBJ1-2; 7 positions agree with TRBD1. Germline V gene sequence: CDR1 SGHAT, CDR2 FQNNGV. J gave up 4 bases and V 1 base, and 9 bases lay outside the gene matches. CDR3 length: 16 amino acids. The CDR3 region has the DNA TGTGCCAGCAGCTTAGGACTAGGGGGCGCGGGCTATGGCTACACCTTC. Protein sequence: CASSLGLGGAGYGYTF.

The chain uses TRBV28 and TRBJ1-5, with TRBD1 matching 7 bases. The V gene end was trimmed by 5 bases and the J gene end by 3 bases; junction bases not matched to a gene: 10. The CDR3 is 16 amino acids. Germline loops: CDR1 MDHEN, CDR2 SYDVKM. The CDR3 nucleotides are TGTGCCAGCAGTCCGGCCCGACAGGGTGTCAATCAGCCCCAGCATTTT. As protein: CASSPARQGVNQPQHF.

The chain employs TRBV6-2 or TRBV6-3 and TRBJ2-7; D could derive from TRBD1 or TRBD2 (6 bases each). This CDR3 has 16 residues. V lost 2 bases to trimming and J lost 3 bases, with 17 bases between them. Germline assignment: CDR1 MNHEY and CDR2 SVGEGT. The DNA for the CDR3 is TGTGCCAGCAGTTACCTAGGCCGGGGGCCAAACTACGAGCAGTACGTC. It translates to CASSYLGRGPNYEQYV.

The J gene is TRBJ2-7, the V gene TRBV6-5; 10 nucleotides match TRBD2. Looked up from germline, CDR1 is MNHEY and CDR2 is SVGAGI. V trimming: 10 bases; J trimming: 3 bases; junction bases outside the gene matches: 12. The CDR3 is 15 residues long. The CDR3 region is CATRGSGRRFYEQYF. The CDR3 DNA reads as TGTGCCACCAGGGGTAGCGGGAGGAGGTTCTACGAGCAGTACTTC.

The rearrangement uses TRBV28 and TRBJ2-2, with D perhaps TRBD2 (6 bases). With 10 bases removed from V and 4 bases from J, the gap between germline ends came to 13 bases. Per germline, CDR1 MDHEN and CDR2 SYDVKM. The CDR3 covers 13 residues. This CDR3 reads CATTRGFTGELFF. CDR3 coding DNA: TGTGCCACAACTCGGGGGTTCACCGGGGAGCTGTTTTTT.

Written as DNA, the CDR3 is TGTGCCAGCAGCTTAGTTTCAGGGGGGCAGCATCAGCCCCAGCATTTT. This sequence encodes CASSLVSGGQHQPQHF. V is TRBV7-9 and J is TRBJ1-5; TRBD1 matches at 7 bases. Trimming took 1 base from V and 5 from J; bases not matched to a gene: 8. Germline V gene lookup returns CDR1 SEHNR and CDR2 FQNEAQ (reference sequence). This CDR3 contains 16 residues.

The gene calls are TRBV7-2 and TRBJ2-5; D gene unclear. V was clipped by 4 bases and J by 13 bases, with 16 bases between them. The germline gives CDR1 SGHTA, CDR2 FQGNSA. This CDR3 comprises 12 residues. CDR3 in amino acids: CASSSRTASVYF. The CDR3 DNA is TGTGCCAGCAGCTCCAGGACGGCGTCGGTGTACTTC.

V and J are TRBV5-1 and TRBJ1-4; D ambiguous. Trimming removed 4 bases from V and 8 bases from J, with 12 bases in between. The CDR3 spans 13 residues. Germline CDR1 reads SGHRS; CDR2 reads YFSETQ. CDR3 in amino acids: CASSADSKEKLFF. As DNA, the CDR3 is TGCGCCAGCAGCGCGGACTCAAAAGAAAAACTGTTTTTT. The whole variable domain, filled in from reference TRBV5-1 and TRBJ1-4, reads KAGVTQTPRYLIKTRGQQVTLSCSPISGHRSVSWYQQTPGQGLQFLFEYFSETQRNKGNFPGRFSGRQFSNSRSEMNVSTLELGDSALYLCASSADSKEKLFFGSGTQLSVL.

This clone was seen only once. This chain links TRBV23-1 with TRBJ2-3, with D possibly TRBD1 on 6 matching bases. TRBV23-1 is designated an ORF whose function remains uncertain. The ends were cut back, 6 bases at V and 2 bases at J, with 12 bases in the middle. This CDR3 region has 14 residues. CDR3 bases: TGCGCCAGCAGACAAGGACAGTACACAGATACGCAGTATTTT. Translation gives CASRQGQYTDTQYF.

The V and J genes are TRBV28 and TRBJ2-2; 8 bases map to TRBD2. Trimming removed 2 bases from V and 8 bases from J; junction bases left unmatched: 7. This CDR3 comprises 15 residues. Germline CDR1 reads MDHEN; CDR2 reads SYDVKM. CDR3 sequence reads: CASSLAGGPTGELFF. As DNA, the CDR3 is TGTGCCAGCAGTTTAGCGGGGGGACCCACGGGGGAGCTGTTTTTT.

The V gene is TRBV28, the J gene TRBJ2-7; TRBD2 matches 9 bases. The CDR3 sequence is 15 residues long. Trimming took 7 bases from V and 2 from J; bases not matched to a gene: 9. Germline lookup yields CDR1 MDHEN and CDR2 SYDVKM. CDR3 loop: CASTLSTSGTYEQYF. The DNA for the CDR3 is TGTGCCAGCACCTTATCGACTAGCGGAACCTACGAGCAGTACTTC.

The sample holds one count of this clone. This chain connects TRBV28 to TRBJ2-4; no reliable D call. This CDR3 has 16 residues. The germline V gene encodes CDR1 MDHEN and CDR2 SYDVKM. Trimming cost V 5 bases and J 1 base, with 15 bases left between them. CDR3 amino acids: CASSTRAPLAKNIQYF. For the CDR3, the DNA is TGTGCCAGCAGTACCCGGGCCCCCTTGGCCAAAAACATTCAGTACTTC.

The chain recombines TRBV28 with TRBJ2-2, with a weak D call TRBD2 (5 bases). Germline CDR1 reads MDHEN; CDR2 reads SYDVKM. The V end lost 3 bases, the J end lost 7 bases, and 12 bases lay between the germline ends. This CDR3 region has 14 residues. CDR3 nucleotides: TGTGCCAGCAGTTTGCAAGGACTCAACGGGGAGCTGTTTTTT. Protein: CASSLQGLNGELFF.

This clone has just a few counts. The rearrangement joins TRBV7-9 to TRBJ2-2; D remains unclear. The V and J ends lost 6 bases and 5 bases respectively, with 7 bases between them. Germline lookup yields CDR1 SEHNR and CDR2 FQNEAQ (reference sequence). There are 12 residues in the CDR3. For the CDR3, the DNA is TGTGCCAGCAGAGCCCGAACCGGGGAGCTGTTTTTT. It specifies CASRARTGELFF.

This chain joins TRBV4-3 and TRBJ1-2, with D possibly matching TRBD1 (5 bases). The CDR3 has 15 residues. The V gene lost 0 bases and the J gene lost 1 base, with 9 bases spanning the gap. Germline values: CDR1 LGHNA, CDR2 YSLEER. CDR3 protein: CASSQDWDRNYGYTF. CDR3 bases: TGCGCCAGCAGCCAAGATTGGGACCGTAACTATGGCTACACCTTC.

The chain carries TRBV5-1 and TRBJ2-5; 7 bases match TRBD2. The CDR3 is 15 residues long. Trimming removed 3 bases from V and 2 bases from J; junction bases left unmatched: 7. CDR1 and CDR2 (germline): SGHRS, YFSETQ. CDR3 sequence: CASSSAGLVQETQYF. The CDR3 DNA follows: TGCGCCAGCAGCTCAGCCGGACTAGTTCAAGAGACCCAGTACTTC.

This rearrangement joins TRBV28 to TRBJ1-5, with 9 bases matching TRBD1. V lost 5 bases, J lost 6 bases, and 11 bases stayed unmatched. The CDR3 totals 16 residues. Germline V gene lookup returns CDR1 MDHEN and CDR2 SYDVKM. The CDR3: CASSPTDRGRGQPQHF. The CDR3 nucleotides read TGTGCCAGCAGTCCTACGGACAGGGGCAGGGGTCAGCCCCAGCATTTT.

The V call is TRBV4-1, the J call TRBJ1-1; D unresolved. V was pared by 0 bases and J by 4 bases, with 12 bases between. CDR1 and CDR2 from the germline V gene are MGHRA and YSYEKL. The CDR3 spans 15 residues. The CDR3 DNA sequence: TGCGCCAGCAGCCAAGACGTGGGAGAGAGCACTGAAGCTTTCTTT. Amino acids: CASSQDVGESTEAFF.